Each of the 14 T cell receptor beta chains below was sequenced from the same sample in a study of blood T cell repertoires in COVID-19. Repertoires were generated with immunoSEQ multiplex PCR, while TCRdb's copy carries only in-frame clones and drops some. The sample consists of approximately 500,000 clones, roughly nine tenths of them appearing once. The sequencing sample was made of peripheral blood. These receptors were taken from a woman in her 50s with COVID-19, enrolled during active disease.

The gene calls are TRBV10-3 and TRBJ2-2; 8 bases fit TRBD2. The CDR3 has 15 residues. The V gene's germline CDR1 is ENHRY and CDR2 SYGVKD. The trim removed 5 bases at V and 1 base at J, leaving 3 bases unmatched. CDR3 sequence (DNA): TGTGCCATCAGTACGAGCGGGGGGAACACCGGGGAGCTGTTTTTT. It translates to CAISTSGGNTGELFF.

The CDR3 coding sequence is TGTGCCAGCAGCCCTCAGGGGACAACTAACTATGGCTACACCTTC. As protein: CASSPQGTTNYGYTF. This chain links TRBV7-3 with TRBJ1-2, with D possibly being TRBD1 (6 bases). This CDR3 spans 15 amino acids. The V end lost 5 bases, the J end lost 0 bases, and 13 bases lay between the germline ends. Germline lookup yields CDR1 SGHTA and CDR2 FQGTGA.

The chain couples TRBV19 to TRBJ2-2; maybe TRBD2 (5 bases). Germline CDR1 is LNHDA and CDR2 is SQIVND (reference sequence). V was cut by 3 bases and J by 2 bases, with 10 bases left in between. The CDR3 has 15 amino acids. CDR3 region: CASSIGRLNTGELFF. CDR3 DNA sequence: TGTGCCAGTAGTATTGGCAGACTAAACACCGGGGAGCTGTTTTTT. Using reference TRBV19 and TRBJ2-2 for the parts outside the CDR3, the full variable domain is DGGITQSPKYLFRKEGQNVTLSCEQNLNHDAMYWYRQDPGQGLRLIYYSQIVNDFQKGDIAEGYSVSREKKESFPLTVTSAQKNPTAFYLCASSIGRLNTGELFFGEGSRLTVL.

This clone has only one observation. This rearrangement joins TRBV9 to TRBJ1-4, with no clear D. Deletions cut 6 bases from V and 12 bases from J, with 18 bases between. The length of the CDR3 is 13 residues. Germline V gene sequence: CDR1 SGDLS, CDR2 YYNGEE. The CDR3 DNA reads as TGTGCCAGCACCCCCGCCGGGAGAAAGGAACTGTTTTTT. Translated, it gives CASTPAGRKELFF.

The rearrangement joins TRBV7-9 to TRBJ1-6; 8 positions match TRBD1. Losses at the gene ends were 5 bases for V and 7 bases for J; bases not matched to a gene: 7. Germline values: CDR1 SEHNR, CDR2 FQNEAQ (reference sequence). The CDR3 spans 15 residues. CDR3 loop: CASSLATGGNSPLHF. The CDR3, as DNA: TGTGCCAGCAGCCTGGCTACAGGGGGGAATTCACCCCTCCACTTT.

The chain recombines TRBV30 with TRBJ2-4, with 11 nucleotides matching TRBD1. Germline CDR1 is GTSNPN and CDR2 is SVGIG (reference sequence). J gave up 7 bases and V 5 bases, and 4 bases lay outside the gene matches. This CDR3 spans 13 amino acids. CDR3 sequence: CAWGQGASNIQYF. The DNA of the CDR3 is TGTGCCTGGGGACAGGGGGCGAGTAACATTCAGTACTTC.

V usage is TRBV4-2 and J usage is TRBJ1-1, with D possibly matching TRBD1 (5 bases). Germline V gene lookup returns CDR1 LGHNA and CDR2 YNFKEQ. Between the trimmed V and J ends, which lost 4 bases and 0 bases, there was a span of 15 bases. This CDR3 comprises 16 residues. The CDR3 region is CASSPQDGHMNTEAFF. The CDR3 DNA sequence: TGTGCCAGCAGCCCTCAGGACGGACACATGAACACTGAAGCTTTCTTT.

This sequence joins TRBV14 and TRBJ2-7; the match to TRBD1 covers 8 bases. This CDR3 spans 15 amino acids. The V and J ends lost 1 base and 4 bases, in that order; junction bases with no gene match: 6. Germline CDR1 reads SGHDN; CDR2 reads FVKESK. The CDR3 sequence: CASSQGRTGIYEQYF. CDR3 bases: TGTGCCAGCAGCCAAGGTCGGACAGGGATATACGAGCAGTACTTC.

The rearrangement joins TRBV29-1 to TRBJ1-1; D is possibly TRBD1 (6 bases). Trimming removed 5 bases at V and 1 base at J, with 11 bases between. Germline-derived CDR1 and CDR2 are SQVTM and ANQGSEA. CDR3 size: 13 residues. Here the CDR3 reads CSVTGTTNTEAFF. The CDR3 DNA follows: TGCAGCGTTACCGGGACAACGAACACTGAAGCTTTCTTT.

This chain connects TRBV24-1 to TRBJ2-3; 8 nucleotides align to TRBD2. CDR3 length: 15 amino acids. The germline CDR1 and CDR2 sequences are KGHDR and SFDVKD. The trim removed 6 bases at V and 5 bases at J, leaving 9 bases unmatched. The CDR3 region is CATSPNGGAEDTQYF. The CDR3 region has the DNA TGTGCCACCAGTCCTAACGGGGGGGCGGAAGATACGCAGTATTTT.

CDR3 nucleotide sequence: TGTGCCAGCAGCCAAGATGCCCGGGACGAGCAGTACTTC. It is translated as CASSQDARDEQYF. This chain connects TRBV3-1 (or the pseudogene TRBV3-2) to TRBJ2-7, with D uncertain. Per germline, CDR1 LGHDT and CDR2 YNNKEL (reference sequence). The CDR3 covers 13 residues. With 0 bases removed from V and 5 bases from J, the gap between germline ends came to 8 bases.

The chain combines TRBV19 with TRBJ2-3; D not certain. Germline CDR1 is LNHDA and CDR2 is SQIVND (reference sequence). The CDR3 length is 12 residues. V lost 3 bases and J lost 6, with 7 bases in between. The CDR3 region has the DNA TGTGCCAGTAGTATTTCAATGGATACGCAGTATTTT. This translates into CASSISMDTQYF.

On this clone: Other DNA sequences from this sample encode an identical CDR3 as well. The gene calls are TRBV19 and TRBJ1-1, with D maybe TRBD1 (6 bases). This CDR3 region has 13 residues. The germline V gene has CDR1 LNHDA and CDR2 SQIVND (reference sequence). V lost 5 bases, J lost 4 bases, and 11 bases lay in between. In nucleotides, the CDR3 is TGTGCCAGTAGTTCACAGGGAAGCACTGAAGCTTTCTTT. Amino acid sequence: CASSSQGSTEAFF. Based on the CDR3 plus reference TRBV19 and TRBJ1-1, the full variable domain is DGGITQSPKYLFRKEGQNVTLSCEQNLNHDAMYWYRQDPGQGLRLIYYSQIVNDFQKGDIAEGYSVSREKKESFPLTVTSAQKNPTAFYLCASSSQGSTEAFFGQGTRLTVV.

The CDR3 sequence: CASSSYERGESYEQYF. CDR3 bases: TGTGCCAGCAGCTCCTATGAGCGGGGGGAGTCCTACGAGCAGTACTTC. The rearrangement links TRBV5-4 to TRBJ2-7; TRBD2 matches 9 bases. CDR3 size: 16 residues. V was pared by 3 bases and J by 1 base, with 8 bases of the junction left unmatched. The germline V gene encodes CDR1 SGHNT and CDR2 YYREEE (reference sequence).